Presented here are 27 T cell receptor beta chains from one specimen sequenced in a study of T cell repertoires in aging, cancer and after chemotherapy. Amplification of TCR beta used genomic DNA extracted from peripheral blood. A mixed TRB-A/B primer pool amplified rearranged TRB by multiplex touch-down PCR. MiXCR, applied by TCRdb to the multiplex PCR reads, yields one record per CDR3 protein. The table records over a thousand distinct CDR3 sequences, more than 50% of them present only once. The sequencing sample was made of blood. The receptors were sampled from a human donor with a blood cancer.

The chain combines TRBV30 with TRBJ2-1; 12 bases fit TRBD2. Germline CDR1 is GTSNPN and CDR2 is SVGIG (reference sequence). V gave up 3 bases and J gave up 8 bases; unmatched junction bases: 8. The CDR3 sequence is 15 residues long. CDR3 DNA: TGTGCCTGGAGCCCGACTAGCGGGAGATTAGATGAGCAGTTCTTC. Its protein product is CAWSPTSGRLDEQFF. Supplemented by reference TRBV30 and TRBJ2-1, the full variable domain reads SQTIHQWPATLVQPVGSPLSLECTVEGTSNPNLYWYRQAAGRGLQLLFYSVGIGQISSEVPQNLSASRPQDRQFILSSKKLLLSDSGFYLCAWSPTSGRLDEQFFGPGTRLTVL.

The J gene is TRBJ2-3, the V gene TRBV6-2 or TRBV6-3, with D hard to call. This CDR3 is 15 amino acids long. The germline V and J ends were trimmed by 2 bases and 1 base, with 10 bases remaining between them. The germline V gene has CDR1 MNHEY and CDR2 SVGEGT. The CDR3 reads CASSYETYRTDTQYF. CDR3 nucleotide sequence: TGTGCCAGCAGTTACGAGACCTATCGCACAGATACGCAGTATTTT.

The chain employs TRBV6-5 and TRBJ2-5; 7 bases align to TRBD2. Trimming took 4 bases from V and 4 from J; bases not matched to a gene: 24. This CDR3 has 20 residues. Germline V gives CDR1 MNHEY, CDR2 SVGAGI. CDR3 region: CASSLDLPRGASGRGETQYF. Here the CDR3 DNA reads TGTGCCAGCAGTTTGGACCTACCTAGAGGGGCTAGCGGAAGAGGAGAGACCCAGTACTTC.

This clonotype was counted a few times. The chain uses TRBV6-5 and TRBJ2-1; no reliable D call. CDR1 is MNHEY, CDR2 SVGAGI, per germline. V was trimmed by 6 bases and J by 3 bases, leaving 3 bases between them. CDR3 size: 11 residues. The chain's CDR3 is CASSRYNEQFF. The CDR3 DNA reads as TGTGCCAGCAGCCGCTACAATGAGCAGTTCTTC.

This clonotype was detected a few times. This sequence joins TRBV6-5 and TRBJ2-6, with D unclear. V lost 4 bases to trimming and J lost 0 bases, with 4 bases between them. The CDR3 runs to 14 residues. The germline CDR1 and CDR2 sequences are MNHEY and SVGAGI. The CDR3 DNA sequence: TGTGCCAGCAGTTGGGGCTCTGGGGCCAACGTCCTGACTTTC. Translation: CASSWGSGANVLTF.

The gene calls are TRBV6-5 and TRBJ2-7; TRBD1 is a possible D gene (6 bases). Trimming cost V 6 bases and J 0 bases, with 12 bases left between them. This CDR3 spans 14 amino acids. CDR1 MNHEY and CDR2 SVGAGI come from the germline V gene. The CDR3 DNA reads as TGTGCCAGCAGCAACGGACAGAGCTCCTACGAGCAGTACTTC. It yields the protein CASSNGQSSYEQYF.

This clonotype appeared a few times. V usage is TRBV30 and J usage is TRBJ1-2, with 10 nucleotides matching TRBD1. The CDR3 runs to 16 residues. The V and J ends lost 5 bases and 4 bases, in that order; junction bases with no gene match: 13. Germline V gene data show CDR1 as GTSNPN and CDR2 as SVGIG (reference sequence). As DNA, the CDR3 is TGTGCCTGGGGGGGACAGGGGTATCCCAGAGGCTATGGCTACACCTTC. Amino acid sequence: CAWGGQGYPRGYGYTF. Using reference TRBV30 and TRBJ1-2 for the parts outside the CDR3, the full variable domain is SQTIHQWPATLVQPVGSPLSLECTVEGTSNPNLYWYRQAAGRGLQLLFYSVGIGQISSEVPQNLSASRPQDRQFILSSKKLLLSDSGFYLCAWGGQGYPRGYGYTFGSGTRLTVV.

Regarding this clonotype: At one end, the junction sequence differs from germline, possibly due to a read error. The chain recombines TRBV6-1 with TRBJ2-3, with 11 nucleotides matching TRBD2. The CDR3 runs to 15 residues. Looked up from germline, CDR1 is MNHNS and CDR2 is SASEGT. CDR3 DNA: TGTGCAAGCAGTTTAGCGGGAGGGCCCACAGATACGCAGTATTTT. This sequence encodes CASSLAGGPTDTQYF.

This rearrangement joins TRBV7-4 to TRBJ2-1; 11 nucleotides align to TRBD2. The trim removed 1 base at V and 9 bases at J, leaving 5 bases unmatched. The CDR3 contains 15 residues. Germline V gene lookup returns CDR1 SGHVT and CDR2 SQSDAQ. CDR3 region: CASSLGGTSGGEQFF. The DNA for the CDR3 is TGTGCCAGCAGCTTAGGCGGGACTAGCGGTGGTGAGCAGTTCTTC. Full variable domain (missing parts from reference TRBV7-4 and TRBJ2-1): GAGVSQSPRYKVAKRGRDVALRCDSISGHVTLYWYRQTLGQGSEVLTYSQSDAQRDKSGRPSGRFSAERPERSVSTLKIQRTEQGDSAVYLCASSLGGTSGGEQFFGPGTRLTVL.

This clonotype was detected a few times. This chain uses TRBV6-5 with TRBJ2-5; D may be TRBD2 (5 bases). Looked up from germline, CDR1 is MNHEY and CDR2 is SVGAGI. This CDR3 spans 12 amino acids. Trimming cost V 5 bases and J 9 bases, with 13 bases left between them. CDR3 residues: CASSAVERAQYF. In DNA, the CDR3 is TGTGCCAGCAGTGCGGTGGAGAGGGCCCAGTACTTC.

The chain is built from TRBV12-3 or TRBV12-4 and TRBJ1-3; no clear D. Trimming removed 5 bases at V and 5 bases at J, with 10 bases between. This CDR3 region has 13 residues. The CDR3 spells CASSTGIRNTIYF. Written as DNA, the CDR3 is TGTGCCAGCAGTACGGGGATCCGAAACACCATATATTTT.

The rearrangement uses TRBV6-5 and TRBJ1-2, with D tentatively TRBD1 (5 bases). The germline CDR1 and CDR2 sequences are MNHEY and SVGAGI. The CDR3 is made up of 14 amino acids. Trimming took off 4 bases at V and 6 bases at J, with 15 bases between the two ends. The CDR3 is CASSSPGGVDGYTF. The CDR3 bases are TGTGCCAGCAGTTCGCCAGGAGGGGTGGATGGCTACACCTTC.

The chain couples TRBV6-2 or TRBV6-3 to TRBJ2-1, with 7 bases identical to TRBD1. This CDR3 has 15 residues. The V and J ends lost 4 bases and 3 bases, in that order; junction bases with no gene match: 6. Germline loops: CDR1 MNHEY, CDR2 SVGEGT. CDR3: CASSSQDRVYNEQFF. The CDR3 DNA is TGTGCCAGCAGTTCCCAAGACAGGGTCTACAATGAGCAGTTCTTC.

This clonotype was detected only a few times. CDR3 nucleotides: TGTGCCAGCAGTTACACAGGGTCAAGCATTCAGTACTTC. It codes for CASSYTGSSIQYF. This chain links TRBV6-5 with TRBJ2-4; TRBD1 is a possible D gene (6 bases). Germline CDR1 is MNHEY and CDR2 is SVGAGI. V was trimmed by 2 bases and J by 9 bases, leaving 11 bases between them. This CDR3 spans 13 amino acids.

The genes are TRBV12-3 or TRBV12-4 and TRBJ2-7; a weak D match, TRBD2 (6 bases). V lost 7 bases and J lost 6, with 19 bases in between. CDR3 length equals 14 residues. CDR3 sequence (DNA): TGTGCCAGCACATTGGGGGGTTCACCGGGCGAGCAGTACTTC. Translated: CASTLGGSPGEQYF.

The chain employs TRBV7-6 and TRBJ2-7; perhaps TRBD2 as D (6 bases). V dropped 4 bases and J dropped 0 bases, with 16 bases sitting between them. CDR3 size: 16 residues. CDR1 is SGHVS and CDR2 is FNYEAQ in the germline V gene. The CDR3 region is CASSWSGTGGSYEQYF. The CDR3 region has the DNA TGTGCCAGCAGCTGGTCCGGGACTGGGGGCTCCTACGAGCAGTACTTC.

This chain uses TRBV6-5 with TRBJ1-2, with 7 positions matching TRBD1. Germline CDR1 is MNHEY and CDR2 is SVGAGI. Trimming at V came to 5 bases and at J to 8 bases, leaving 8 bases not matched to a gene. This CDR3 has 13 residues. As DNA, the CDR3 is TGTGCCAGCAGTACACGACAGGGTGCGGGCTACACCTTC. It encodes CASSTRQGAGYTF.

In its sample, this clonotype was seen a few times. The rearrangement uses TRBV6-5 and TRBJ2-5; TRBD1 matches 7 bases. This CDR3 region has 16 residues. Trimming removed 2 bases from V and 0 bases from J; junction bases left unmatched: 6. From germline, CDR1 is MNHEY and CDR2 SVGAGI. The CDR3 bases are TGTGCCAGCAGTTACAAGACCGGGACAGACCAAGAGACCCAGTACTTC. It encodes CASSYKTGTDQETQYF.

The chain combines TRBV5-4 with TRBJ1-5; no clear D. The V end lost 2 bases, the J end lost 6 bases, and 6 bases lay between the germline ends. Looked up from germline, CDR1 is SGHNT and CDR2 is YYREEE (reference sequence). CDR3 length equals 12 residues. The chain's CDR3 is CASSFPGQPQHF. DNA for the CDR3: TGTGCCAGCAGCTTCCCTGGTCAGCCCCAGCATTTT. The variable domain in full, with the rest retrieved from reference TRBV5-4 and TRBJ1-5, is ETGVTQSPTHLIKTRGQQVTLRCSSQSGHNTVSWYQQALGQGPQFIFQYYREEENGRGNFPPRFSGLQFPNYSSELNVNALELDDSALYLCASSFPGQPQHFGDGTRLSIL.

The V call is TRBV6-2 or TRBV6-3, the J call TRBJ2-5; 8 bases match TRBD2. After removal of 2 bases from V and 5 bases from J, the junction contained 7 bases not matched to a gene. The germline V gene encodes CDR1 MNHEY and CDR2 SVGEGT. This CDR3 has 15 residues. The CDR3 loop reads CASSYLSGSQETQYF. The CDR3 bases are TGTGCCAGCAGTTACCTCAGCGGGAGTCAGGAGACCCAGTACTTC.

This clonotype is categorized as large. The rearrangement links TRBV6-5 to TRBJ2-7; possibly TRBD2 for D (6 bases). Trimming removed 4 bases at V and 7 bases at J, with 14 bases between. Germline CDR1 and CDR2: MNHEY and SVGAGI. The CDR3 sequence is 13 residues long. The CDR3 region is CASSSTIGGEQYF. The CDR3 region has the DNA TGTGCCAGCAGTTCCACCATTGGAGGGGAGCAGTACTTC.

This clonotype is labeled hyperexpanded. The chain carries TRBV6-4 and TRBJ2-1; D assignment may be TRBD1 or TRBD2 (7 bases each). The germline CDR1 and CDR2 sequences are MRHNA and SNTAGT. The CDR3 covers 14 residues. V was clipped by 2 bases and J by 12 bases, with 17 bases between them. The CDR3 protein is CASSDRPGGGLQFF. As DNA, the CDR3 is TGTGCCAGCAGTGACCGGCCAGGGGGGGGGTTGCAGTTCTTC.

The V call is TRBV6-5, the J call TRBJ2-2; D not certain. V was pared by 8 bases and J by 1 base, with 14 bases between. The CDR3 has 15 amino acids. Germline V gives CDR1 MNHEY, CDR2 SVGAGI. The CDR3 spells CASAAGSLNTGELFF. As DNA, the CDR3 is TGTGCCAGCGCCGCTGGTAGCTTGAACACCGGGGAGCTGTTTTTT.

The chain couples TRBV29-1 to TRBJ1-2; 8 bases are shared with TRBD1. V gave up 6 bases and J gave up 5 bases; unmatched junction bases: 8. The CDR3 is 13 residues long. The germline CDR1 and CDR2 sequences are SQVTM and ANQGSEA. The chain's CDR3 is CSVDRDRKYGYTF. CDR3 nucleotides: TGCAGCGTCGACAGGGACAGGAAGTATGGCTACACCTTC.

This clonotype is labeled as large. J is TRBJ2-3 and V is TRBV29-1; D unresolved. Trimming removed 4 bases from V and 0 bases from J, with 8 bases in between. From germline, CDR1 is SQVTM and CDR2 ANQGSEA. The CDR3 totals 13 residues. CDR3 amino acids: CSVVWSSTDTQYF. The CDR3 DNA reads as TGCAGCGTTGTGTGGTCTAGCACAGATACGCAGTATTTT.

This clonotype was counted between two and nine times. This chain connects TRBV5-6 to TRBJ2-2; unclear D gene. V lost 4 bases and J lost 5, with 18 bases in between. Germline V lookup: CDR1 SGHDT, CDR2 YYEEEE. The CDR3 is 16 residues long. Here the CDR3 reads CASSLYYAPKTGELFF. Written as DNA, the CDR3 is TGTGCCAGCAGCCTGTACTATGCCCCTAAAACCGGGGAGCTGTTTTTT.

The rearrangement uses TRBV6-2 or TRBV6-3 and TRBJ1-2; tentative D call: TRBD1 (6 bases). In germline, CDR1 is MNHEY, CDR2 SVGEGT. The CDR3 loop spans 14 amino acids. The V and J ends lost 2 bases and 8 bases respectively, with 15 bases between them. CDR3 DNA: TGTGCCAGCAGTTACGGGGGGGCGAAAAAAGGCTACACCTTC. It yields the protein CASSYGGAKKGYTF.